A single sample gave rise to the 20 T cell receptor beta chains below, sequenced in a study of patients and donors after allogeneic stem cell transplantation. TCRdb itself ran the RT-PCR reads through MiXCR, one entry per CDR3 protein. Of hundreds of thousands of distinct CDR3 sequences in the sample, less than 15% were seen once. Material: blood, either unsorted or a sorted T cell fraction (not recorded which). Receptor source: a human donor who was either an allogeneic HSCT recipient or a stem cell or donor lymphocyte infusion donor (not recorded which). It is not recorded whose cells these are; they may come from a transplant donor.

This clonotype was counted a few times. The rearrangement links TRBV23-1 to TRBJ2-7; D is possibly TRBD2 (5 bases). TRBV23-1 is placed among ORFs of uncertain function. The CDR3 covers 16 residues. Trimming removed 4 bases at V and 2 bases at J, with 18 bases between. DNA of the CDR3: TGCGCCAGCAGTCCGATATCGGGGTCCGGGCCCTACGAGCAGTACTTC. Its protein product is CASSPISGSGPYEQYF.

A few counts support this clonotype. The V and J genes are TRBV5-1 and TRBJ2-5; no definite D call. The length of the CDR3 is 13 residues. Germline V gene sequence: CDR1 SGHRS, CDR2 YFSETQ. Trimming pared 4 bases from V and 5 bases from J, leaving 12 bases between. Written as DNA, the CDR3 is TGCGCCAGCAGCCTAAGAACCAGGGAGACCCAGTACTTC. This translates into CASSLRTRETQYF. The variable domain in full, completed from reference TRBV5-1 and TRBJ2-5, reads KAGVTQTPRYLIKTRGQQVTLSCSPISGHRSVSWYQQTPGQGLQFLFEYFSETQRNKGNFPGRFSGRQFSNSRSEMNVSTLELGDSALYLCASSLRTRETQYFGPGTRLLVL.

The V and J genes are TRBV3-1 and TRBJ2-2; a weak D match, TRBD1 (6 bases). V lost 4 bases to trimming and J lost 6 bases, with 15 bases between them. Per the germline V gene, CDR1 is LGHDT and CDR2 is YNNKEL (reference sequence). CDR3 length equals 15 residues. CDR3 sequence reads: CASSPTGLGAGELFF. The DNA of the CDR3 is TGTGCCAGCAGCCCAACAGGGTTAGGCGCCGGGGAGCTGTTTTTT.

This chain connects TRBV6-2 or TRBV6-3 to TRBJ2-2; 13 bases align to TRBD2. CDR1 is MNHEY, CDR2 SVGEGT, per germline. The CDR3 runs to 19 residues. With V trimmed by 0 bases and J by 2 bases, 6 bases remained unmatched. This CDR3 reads CASSYSDTSGRANTGELFF. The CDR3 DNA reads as TGTGCCAGCAGTTACTCGGATACTAGCGGGAGGGCTAACACCGGGGAGCTGTTTTTT.

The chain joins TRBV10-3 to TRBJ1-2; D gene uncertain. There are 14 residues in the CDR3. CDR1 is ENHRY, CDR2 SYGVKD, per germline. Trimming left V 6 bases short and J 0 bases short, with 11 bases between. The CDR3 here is CAIRAGGTNYGYTF. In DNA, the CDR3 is TGTGCCATCAGGGCCGGAGGGACTAACTATGGCTACACCTTC.

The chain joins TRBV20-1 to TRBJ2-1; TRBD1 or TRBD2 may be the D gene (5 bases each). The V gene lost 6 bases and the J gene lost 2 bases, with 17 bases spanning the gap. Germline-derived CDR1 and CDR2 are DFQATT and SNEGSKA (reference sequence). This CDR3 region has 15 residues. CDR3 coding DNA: TGCAGTGCCCACCGGGACGGCCAGGCCTACAATGAGCAGTTCTTC. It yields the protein CSAHRDGQAYNEQFF.

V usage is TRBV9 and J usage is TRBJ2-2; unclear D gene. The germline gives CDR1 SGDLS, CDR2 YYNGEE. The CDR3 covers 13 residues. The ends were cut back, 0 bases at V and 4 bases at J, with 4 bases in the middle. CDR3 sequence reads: CASSVDLTGELFF. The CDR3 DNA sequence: TGTGCCAGCAGCGTAGATCTCACCGGGGAGCTGTTTTTT.

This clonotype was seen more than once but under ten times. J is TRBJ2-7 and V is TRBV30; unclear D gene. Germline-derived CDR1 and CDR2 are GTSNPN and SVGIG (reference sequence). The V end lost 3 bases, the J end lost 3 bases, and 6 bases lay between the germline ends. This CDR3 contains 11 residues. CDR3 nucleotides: TGTGCCTGGAGAGGCCTCTACGAGCAGTACTTC. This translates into CAWRGLYEQYF.

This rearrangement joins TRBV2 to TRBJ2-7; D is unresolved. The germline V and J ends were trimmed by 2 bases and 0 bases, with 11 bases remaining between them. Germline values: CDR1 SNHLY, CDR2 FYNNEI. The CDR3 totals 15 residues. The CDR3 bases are TGTGCCAGCAGTGAAATAGAAGCCAACTCCTACGAGCAGTACTTC. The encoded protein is CASSEIEANSYEQYF.

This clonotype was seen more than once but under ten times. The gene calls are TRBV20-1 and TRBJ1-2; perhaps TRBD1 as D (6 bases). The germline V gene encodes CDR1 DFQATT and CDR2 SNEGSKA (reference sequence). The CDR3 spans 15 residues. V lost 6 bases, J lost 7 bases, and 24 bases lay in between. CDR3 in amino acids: CSATTGEAYMSGYTF. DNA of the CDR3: TGCAGTGCGACGACAGGAGAGGCCTATATGAGTGGCTACACCTTC.

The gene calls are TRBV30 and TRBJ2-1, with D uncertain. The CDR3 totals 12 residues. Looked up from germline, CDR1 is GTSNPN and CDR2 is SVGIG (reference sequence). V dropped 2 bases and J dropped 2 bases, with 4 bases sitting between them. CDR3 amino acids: CAWSNTYNEQFF. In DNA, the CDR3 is TGTGCCTGGAGTAACACCTACAATGAGCAGTTCTTC.

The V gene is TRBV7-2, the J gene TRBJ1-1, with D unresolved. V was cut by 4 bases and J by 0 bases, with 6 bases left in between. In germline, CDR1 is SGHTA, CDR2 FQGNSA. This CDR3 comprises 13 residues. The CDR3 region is CASSWYMNTEAFF. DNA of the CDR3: TGTGCCAGCAGCTGGTACATGAACACTGAAGCTTTCTTT.

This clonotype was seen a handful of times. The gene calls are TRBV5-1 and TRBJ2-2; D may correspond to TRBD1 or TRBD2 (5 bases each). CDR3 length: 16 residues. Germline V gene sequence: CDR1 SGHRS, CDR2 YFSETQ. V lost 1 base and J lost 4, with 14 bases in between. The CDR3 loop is CASSLYRGVSTGELFF. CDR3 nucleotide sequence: TGCGCCAGCAGCTTGTACCGGGGCGTGAGCACCGGGGAGCTGTTTTTT. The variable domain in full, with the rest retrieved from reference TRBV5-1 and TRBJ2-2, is KAGVTQTPRYLIKTRGQQVTLSCSPISGHRSVSWYQQTPGQGLQFLFEYFSETQRNKGNFPGRFSGRQFSNSRSEMNVSTLELGDSALYLCASSLYRGVSTGELFFGEGSRLTVL.

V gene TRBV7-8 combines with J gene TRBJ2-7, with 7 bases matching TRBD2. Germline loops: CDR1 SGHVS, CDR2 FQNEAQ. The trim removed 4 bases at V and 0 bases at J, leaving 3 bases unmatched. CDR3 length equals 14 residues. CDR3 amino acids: CASSSGGASYEQYF. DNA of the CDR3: TGTGCCAGCAGCTCGGGAGGAGCCTCCTACGAGCAGTACTTC. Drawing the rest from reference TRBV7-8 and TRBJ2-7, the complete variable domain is GAGVSQSPRYKVAKRGQDVALRCDPISGHVSLFWYQQALGQGPEFLTYFQNEAQLDKSGLPSDRFFAERPEGSVSTLKIQRTQQEDSAVYLCASSSGGASYEQYFGPGTRLTVT.

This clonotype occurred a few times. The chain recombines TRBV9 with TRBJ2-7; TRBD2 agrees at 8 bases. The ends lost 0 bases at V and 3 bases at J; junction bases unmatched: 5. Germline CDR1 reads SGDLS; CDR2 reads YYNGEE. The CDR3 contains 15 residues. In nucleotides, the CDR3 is TGTGCCAGCAGCGTAGGGTCTAGCGGGCTCTACGAGCAGTACTTC. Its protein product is CASSVGSSGLYEQYF.

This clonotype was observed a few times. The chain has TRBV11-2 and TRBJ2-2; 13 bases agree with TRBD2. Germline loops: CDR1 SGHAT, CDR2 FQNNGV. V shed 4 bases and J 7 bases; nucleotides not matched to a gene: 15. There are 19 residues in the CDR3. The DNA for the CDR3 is TGTGCCAGCAGCTCATCAAGGAGGAGACTAGCGGGGGGTGGCGGGGAGCTGTTTTTT. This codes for CASSSSRRRLAGGGGELFF.

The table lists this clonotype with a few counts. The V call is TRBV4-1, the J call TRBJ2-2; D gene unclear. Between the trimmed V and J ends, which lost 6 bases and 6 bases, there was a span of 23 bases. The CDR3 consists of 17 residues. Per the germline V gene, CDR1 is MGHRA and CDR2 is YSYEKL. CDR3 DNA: TGCGCCAGCAGAATGAAAGGTGGGGAAGGGCCGGCCGGGGAGCTGTTTTTT. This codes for CASRMKGGEGPAGELFF.

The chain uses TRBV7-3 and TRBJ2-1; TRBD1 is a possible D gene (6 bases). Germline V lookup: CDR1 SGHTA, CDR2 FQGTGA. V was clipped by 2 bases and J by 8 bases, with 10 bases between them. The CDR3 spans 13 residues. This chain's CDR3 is CASSLGRGDEQFF. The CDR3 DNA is TGTGCCAGCAGCTTAGGCAGGGGAGATGAGCAGTTCTTC.

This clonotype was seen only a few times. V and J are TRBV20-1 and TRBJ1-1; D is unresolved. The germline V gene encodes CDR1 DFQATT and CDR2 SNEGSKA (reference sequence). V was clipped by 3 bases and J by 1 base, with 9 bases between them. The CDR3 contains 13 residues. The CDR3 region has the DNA TGCAGTGCTAGGCTCGGGAGGAACACTGAAGCTTTCTTT. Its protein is CSARLGRNTEAFF.

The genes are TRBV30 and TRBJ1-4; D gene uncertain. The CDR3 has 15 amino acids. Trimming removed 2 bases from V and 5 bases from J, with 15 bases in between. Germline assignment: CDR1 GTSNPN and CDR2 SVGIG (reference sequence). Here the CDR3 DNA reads TGTGCCTGGAGTCCCGTCCCGGCCGTGAATGAAAAACTGTTTTTT. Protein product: CAWSPVPAVNEKLFF.